This T cell receptor beta chain was documented in a study of glioma-infiltrating T cells. This clonotype was observed a few times. Its antigen is undetermined. The iRepertoire nested amplicon-rescue multiplex PCR amplified TCR alpha and beta CDR3s from RNA. TCRdb re-called the multiplex PCR reads through MiXCR, storing one row per CDR3 protein. Of roughly 120,000 distinct CDR3 sequences in the sample, around 25% were seen once. General observations from the study: Above-expected tissue-blood divergence occurred in all gliomas, most in low-grade ones.

Germline lookup yields CDR1 SGHTA and CDR2 FQGNSA. The CDR3 is 16 residues long. V was clipped by 4 bases and J by 2 bases; unmatched bases: 6. The sequenced sample consisted of glioma tissue, nonneoplastic brain tissue, or PBMCs (not recorded which). This TCR was recovered from a human donor with low-grade glioma or glioblastoma, undergoing nonglioma brain surgery, or in good health (not recorded which). This chain links TRBV7-2 with TRBJ2-7; 12 bases match TRBD2. The CDR3 region has the DNA TGTGCCAGCAGCTCAAGACTAGCGGGAGTACCCTACGAGCAGTACTTC. Its translation is CASSSRLAGVPYEQYF.